The 23 T cell receptor beta chains reported below all come from one sample, sequenced in a study of blood T cells in healthy people across ages. The authors ran a second PCR of roughly 6 to 12 cycles using a sample-barcoded 5' primer and a J-beta primer mix. TCRdb passed the 5' RACE reads through MiXCR, listing each CDR3 protein once. The table records 750,000 to 850,000 distinct CDR3 sequences, roughly 25% of them present only once. These sequences were also reported in another study, on T cells of mothers and their children.

Input material: blood. The receptors here all came from a boy aged 5-17 years in good health.

CDR3 loop: CASNFQGGPGYTF. The CDR3 region has the DNA TGTGCCAGCAACTTTCAGGGCGGTCCAGGCTACACCTTC. The genes are TRBV28 and TRBJ1-2; a possible D gene is TRBD1 (5 bases). Between the trimmed V and J ends, which lost 7 bases and 8 bases, there was a span of 17 bases. Germline CDR1 is MDHEN and CDR2 is SYDVKM. The length of the CDR3 is 13 residues.

The CDR3 DNA sequence: TGTGCCAGCAGCCCCCACGGGGGTAGCGCATCTCAAGAGACCCAGTACTTC. Protein product: CASSPHGGSASQETQYF. The rearrangement links TRBV3-1 to TRBJ2-5; tentatively, D is TRBD2 (6 bases). The CDR3 has 17 residues. Trimming shortened V by 4 bases and J by 2 bases, and 20 bases separated the two germline ends. The germline V gene encodes CDR1 LGHDT and CDR2 YNNKEL (reference sequence).

This chain connects TRBV27 to TRBJ2-7; 9 nucleotides align to TRBD1. Germline V CDR1 and CDR2: MNHEY, SMNVEV (reference sequence). Trimming took 2 bases from V and 5 from J; bases not matched to a gene: 13. The CDR3 consists of 17 residues. The CDR3 DNA reads as TGTGCCAGCAGTTTAAAGGACCCGGGACAGGGTCCCCACGAGCAGTACTTC. This gives the protein CASSLKDPGQGPHEQYF.

The V and J genes are TRBV2 and TRBJ2-3, with no clear D. The CDR3 sequence is 11 residues long. Per the germline V gene, CDR1 is SNHLY and CDR2 is FYNNEI. Trimming removed 11 bases from V and 2 bases from J, with 8 bases in between. The CDR3 nucleotides read TGTGCCGGCCGGGCCACAGATACGCAGTATTTT. It translates to CAGRATDTQYF.

This sequence joins TRBV7-2 and TRBJ2-1; 9 bases map to TRBD2. The CDR3 has 15 residues. Germline assignment: CDR1 SGHTA and CDR2 FQGNSA. The junction had 9 bases not matched to a gene; V was cut back by 5 bases and J by 7 bases. For the CDR3, the DNA is TGTGCCAGCAGCCAATGGGCTAGCGGGGAGAATGAGCAGTTCTTC. Translated, it gives CASSQWASGENEQFF.

The chain is built from TRBV5-1 and TRBJ2-1; D uncertain. Trimming shortened V by 2 bases and J by 0 bases, and 12 bases separated the two germline ends. This CDR3 has 16 amino acids. CDR1 SGHRS and CDR2 YFSETQ come from the germline V gene. The CDR3 loop reads CASSFSGQSSYNEQFF. Here the CDR3 DNA reads TGCGCCAGCAGCTTTTCGGGCCAGAGCTCCTACAATGAGCAGTTCTTC.

V usage is TRBV29-1 and J usage is TRBJ1-1; 8 bases fit TRBD1. The CDR3 sequence is 13 residues long. CDR1 SQVTM and CDR2 ANQGSEA come from the germline V gene. V lost 8 bases, J lost 1 base, and 6 bases stayed unmatched. This chain's CDR3 is CSLNRGRNTEAFF. The CDR3 DNA reads as TGCAGCTTAAACAGGGGGAGGAACACTGAAGCTTTCTTT.

The rearrangement joins TRBV9 to TRBJ2-1; a possible D gene is TRBD2 (6 bases). Germline CDR1 and CDR2: SGDLS and YYNGEE. The CDR3 is made up of 16 amino acids. V lost 3 bases and J lost 8, with 21 bases in between. CDR3 in DNA: TGTGCCAGCAGCGCCAGAGGGAGTGCGTCTAGCGATGAGCAGTTCTTC. Translated, it gives CASSARGSASSDEQFF.

The genes are TRBV27 and TRBJ2-7; 9 bases align to TRBD1. Germline V gene sequence: CDR1 MNHEY, CDR2 SMNVEV (reference sequence). The CDR3 extends over 17 amino acids. J lost 2 bases, V lost 5 bases, and 13 bases had no gene match. CDR3 sequence reads: CASSTTGGGRLPYEQYF. The DNA of the CDR3 is TGTGCCAGCAGTACGACAGGGGGTGGGAGGTTGCCCTACGAGCAGTACTTC.

Only a few counts were recorded for this clonotype. The chain carries TRBV24-1 and TRBJ2-5, with 8 bases matching TRBD2. Germline V gene data show CDR1 as KGHDR and CDR2 as SFDVKD. Germline trimming cut 2 bases from V and 4 bases from J; bases unmatched to any gene: 17. The CDR3 runs to 19 residues. CDR3 protein: CATSDSRRTAGATGETQYF. The CDR3 bases are TGTGCCACCAGTGATTCGCGCCGGACAGCGGGAGCGACCGGAGAGACCCAGTACTTC.

The rearrangement joins TRBV12-3 or TRBV12-4 to TRBJ2-5; D might be TRBD1 (6 bases). The J call may be in error: the DNA end matches TRBJ2-7 better. The CDR3 runs 16 residues. The CDR3 here is CASSFGQITRTYEQYF. The CDR3 DNA follows: TGTGCCAGCAGTTTCGGACAGATCACGCGCACCTACGAGCAGTACTTC.

V gene TRBV20-1 combines with J gene TRBJ2-7, with 10 bases fitting TRBD2. In germline, CDR1 is DFQATT, CDR2 SNEGSKA (reference sequence). This CDR3 is built from 18 residues. Trimming took 0 bases from V and 0 from J; bases not matched to a gene: 11. For the CDR3, the DNA is TGCAGTGCTAGAGAAAGAGGAGCGGGAGGGCCATACTCCTACGAGCAGTACTTC. It encodes CSARERGAGGPYSYEQYF.

The chain joins TRBV27 to TRBJ2-5; unclear D gene. The V gene lost 2 bases and the J gene lost 4 bases, with 11 bases spanning the gap. The V gene's germline CDR1 is MNHEY and CDR2 SMNVEV (reference sequence). This CDR3 has 14 residues. The CDR3 nucleotides are TGTGCCAGCAGTTTAGCTAAGGCTAGAGAGACCCAGTACTTC. As protein: CASSLAKARETQYF.

The rearrangement uses TRBV5-1 and TRBJ2-6; 9 bases line up with TRBD1. Germline lookup yields CDR1 SGHRS and CDR2 YFSETQ. This CDR3 contains 21 residues. Losses at the gene ends were 4 bases for V and 0 bases for J; bases not matched to a gene: 17. DNA of the CDR3: TGCGCCAGCAGCATTAGGACAGGGGCCCTTTCCCCCTACTCTGGGGCCAACGTCCTGACTTTC. Encoded protein: CASSIRTGALSPYSGANVLTF.

This clonotype has a handful of counts. The genes are TRBV6-1 and TRBJ2-5; the D gene is possibly TRBD1 (5 bases). Germline V gives CDR1 MNHNS, CDR2 SASEGT. The CDR3 covers 15 residues. V was trimmed by 7 bases and J by 1 base, leaving 16 bases between them. This CDR3 is CASKQGQGPQETQYF. The CDR3 DNA is TGTGCCAGCAAGCAGGGCCAAGGACCCCAAGAGACCCAGTACTTC.

The rearrangement joins TRBV2 to TRBJ2-7, with D possibly matching TRBD2 (5 bases). Trimming shortened V by 4 bases and J by 4 bases, and 11 bases separated the two germline ends. This CDR3 has 13 residues. CDR1 SNHLY and CDR2 FYNNEI come from the germline V gene. The CDR3 coding sequence is TGTGCCAGCAGTGGGTGGACTGGTTACGAGCAGTACTTC. Amino acids: CASSGWTGYEQYF.

Here the CDR3 reads CASRANNQPQHF. CDR3 DNA sequence: TGTGCCAGCAGGGCGAACAATCAGCCCCAGCATTTT. The rearrangement links TRBV28 to TRBJ1-5; D gene ambiguous. With 6 bases removed from V and 3 bases from J, the gap between germline ends came to 6 bases. Germline V CDR1 and CDR2: MDHEN, SYDVKM. The CDR3 has 12 residues.

The V and J genes are TRBV7-2 and TRBJ1-4; D call uncertain. The germline CDR1 and CDR2 sequences are SGHTA and FQGNSA. CDR3 size: 14 residues. V was clipped by 1 base and J by 5 bases, with 8 bases between them. The CDR3, as DNA: TGTGCCAGCAGCTTAGGCCCCCGGAATGAAAAACTGTTTTTT. Protein product: CASSLGPRNEKLFF.

V is TRBV4-3 and J is TRBJ1-1, with a possible D match to TRBD1 (5 bases). The CDR3 is 14 amino acids. Germline-derived CDR1 and CDR2 are LGHNA and YSLEER. V was trimmed by 0 bases and J by 4 bases, leaving 9 bases between them. The DNA for the CDR3 is TGCGCCAGCAGCCAAGATGTGGGGGGCACTGAAGCTTTCTTT. It yields the protein CASSQDVGGTEAFF.

The rearrangement uses TRBV7-2 and TRBJ1-2, with 7 bases fitting TRBD1. The V gene's germline CDR1 is SGHTA and CDR2 FQGNSA. Trimming cost V 4 bases and J 2 bases; bases outside gene matches: 7. The CDR3 has 15 residues. The DNA of the CDR3 is TGTGCCAGCAGCTGGCCCGGGACAGAAAACTATGGCTACACCTTC. Translating it yields CASSWPGTENYGYTF.

V is TRBV7-2 and J is TRBJ1-1, with D uncertain. Germline V CDR1 and CDR2: SGHTA, FQGNSA. The V and J ends lost 3 bases and 1 base respectively, with 9 bases between them. The CDR3 length is 14 residues. The CDR3, as DNA: TGTGCCAGCAGCTTCGCAGGAGGGAACACTGAAGCTTTCTTT. Amino acids: CASSFAGGNTEAFF. Looking up the rest from reference TRBV7-2 and TRBJ1-1 gives the full variable domain: GAGVSQSPSNKVTEKGKDVELRCDPISGHTALYWYRQSLGQGLEFLIYFQGNSAPDKSGLPSDRFSAERTGGSVSTLTIQRTQQEDSAVYLCASSFAGGNTEAFFGQGTRLTVV.

This chain links TRBV6-5 with TRBJ1-4, with D tentatively TRBD1 (6 bases). This CDR3 comprises 15 residues. V lost 2 bases, J lost 5 bases, and 12 bases lay in between. CDR1 is MNHEY and CDR2 is SVGAGI in the germline V gene. The CDR3 is CASSYQTGPNEKLFF. CDR3 coding DNA: TGTGCCAGCAGTTACCAGACAGGACCCAATGAAAAACTGTTTTTT.

The chain links TRBV7-8 to TRBJ1-4, with D hard to call. Trimming shortened V by 2 bases and J by 0 bases, and 10 bases separated the two germline ends. This CDR3 is 16 amino acids long. The germline CDR1 and CDR2 sequences are SGHVS and FQNEAQ. DNA of the CDR3: TGTGCCAGCAGCTTATCCGGGTTTGCAACTAATGAAAAACTGTTTTTT. It encodes CASSLSGFATNEKLFF.